Shown below are 30 T cell receptor beta chains from a single sample sequenced in a study of early T cells in non-severe SARS-CoV-2 infection (dated by TCRdb to about 2021). Receptor amplification or capture employed 5' RACE. Data came from a NextSeq 500. The public sequencing data were trimmed at Q25 with fastp and processed into clonotypes with MiXCR by TCRdb, which kept only in-frame beta chains. Each CDR3 protein appears once, grouped with its most common genes and DNA. This sample comprises some 61,000 distinct CDR3 sequences, 10% of them detected only once. The biggest ten clones account for roughly 4.7% of the sample. Sequencing was performed on whole blood. These receptors were taken from an adult who was a healthcare worker with PCR-confirmed SARS-CoV-2 infection or an uninfected control (not recorded which).

This clonotype has a count of ten or more. The V gene is TRBV29-1, the J gene TRBJ2-7; D perhaps matches TRBD1 (6 bases). This CDR3 contains 14 residues. V shed 6 bases and J shed 1 base, with 16 bases lying between them. Germline-derived CDR1 and CDR2 are SQVTM and ANQGSEA. The CDR3 sequence: CSVADTGQSYEQYF. The CDR3 bases are TGCAGCGTGGCGGACACGGGACAATCCTACGAGCAGTACTTC.

This clonotype was seen repeatedly, ten times or more. CDR3 region: CSAGGTSGGLDTQYF. DNA of the CDR3: TGCAGTGCTGGAGGGACTAGCGGTGGATTGGATACGCAGTATTTT. The chain carries TRBV20-1 and TRBJ2-3; 11 bases align to TRBD2. CDR1 and CDR2 from the germline V gene are DFQATT and SNEGSKA (reference sequence). The CDR3 sequence is 15 residues long. V lost 5 bases, J lost 6 bases, and 10 bases stayed unmatched.

This clonotype was detected ten times or more. At one end, the junction sequence differs from germline, possibly due to a read error. This sequence joins TRBV10-3 and TRBJ1-6, with no clear D. CDR1 ENHRY and CDR2 SYGVKD come from the germline V gene. This CDR3 is built from 13 residues. CDR3 nucleotide sequence: TGTGCCGTCAGCGGGCAGATCAATTCACCCCTCCACTTT. Amino acid sequence: CAVSGQINSPLHF.

This clonotype has more than one count but fewer than ten. CDR3 nucleotides: TGTGCCAGCAGCGCAGGGGCCTACGAGCAGTACTTC. As protein: CASSAGAYEQYF. The chain links TRBV5-4 to TRBJ2-7; the D gene is possibly TRBD1 (6 bases). V was pared by 4 bases and J by 2 bases, with 7 bases between. Germline V gene data show CDR1 as SGHNT and CDR2 as YYREEE (reference sequence). The CDR3 has 12 residues.

This clonotype was detected a few times. J is TRBJ2-3 and V is TRBV12-3 or TRBV12-4; 8 bases align to TRBD1. J was trimmed by 1 base and V by 3 bases; bases with no gene match: 9. The CDR3 runs 17 residues. CDR3 residues: CASSFETGGWGTDTQYF. The CDR3 bases are TGTGCCAGCAGTTTCGAAACAGGGGGATGGGGCACAGATACGCAGTATTTT.

The chain carries TRBV20-1 and TRBJ2-5; D may be TRBD2 (5 bases). The V and J ends lost 3 bases and 1 base respectively, with 12 bases between them. This CDR3 spans 14 amino acids. Germline V lookup: CDR1 DFQATT, CDR2 SNEGSKA (reference sequence). The CDR3 sequence: CSASRTDFQETQYF. The CDR3, as DNA: TGCAGTGCTAGCCGGACGGACTTCCAAGAGACCCAGTACTTC.

This chain joins TRBV9 and TRBJ2-7, with 10 nucleotides matching TRBD2. CDR1 and CDR2 from the germline V gene are SGDLS and YYNGEE. V dropped 1 base and J dropped 3; count of bases not matched to a gene: 1. The CDR3 is made up of 14 amino acids. CDR3 region: CASSVTSGNYEQYF. The CDR3 bases are TGTGCCAGCAGCGTAACTAGCGGGAACTACGAGCAGTACTTC.

This clonotype was recorded many times. This rearrangement joins TRBV4-2 to TRBJ2-7; D is perhaps TRBD2 (6 bases). CDR3 length: 14 amino acids. The ends were cut back, 4 bases at V and 7 bases at J, with 17 bases in the middle. CDR1 is LGHNA, CDR2 YNFKEQ, per germline. This chain's CDR3 is CASSPNPGDLEQYF. The CDR3, as DNA: TGTGCCAGCAGCCCCAACCCGGGAGATCTTGAGCAGTACTTC.

This clonotype was counted ten times or more. This sequence joins TRBV20-1 and TRBJ2-5, with 13 bases matching TRBD2. The junction had 4 bases not matched to a gene; V was cut back by 4 bases and J by 5 bases. The CDR3 totals 14 residues. CDR1 is DFQATT and CDR2 is SNEGSKA in the germline V gene (reference sequence). In nucleotides, the CDR3 is TGCAGTGCTACGAAACTAGCGGGAGGGGAGACCCAGTACTTC. Its translation: CSATKLAGGETQYF.

This clonotype was counted many times. The chain combines TRBV5-6 with TRBJ2-4; D is perhaps TRBD1 (6 bases). CDR3 size: 16 residues. CDR1 is SGHDT, CDR2 YYEEEE, per germline. Trimming left V 4 bases short and J 1 base short, with 15 bases between. This CDR3 reads CASSNRDTTAKNIQYF. The DNA of the CDR3 is TGTGCCAGCAGCAACCGGGACACAACCGCCAAAAACATTCAGTACTTC.

Only a few counts were recorded for this clonotype. V usage is TRBV5-1 and J usage is TRBJ2-3; 8 bases agree with TRBD2. V shed 0 bases, J shed 4 bases, and the junction held 1 base outside the gene matches. CDR3 length: 14 residues. Germline values: CDR1 SGHRS, CDR2 YFSETQ. CDR3 residues: CASSLVGGADTQYF. CDR3 DNA: TGCGCCAGCAGCTTGGTCGGGGGGGCAGATACGCAGTATTTT.

This clonotype has at least ten counts. The chain couples TRBV30 to TRBJ1-3; the D gene is possibly TRBD1 (5 bases). The V end was cut by 3 bases, the J end by 0 bases, with 12 bases between. Per germline, CDR1 GTSNPN and CDR2 SVGIG (reference sequence). The CDR3 is made up of 15 amino acids. CDR3 residues: CAWSLGRTSGNTIYF. CDR3 DNA: TGTGCCTGGAGCTTGGGACGAACCTCTGGAAACACCATATATTTT. Supplemented by reference TRBV30 and TRBJ1-3, the full variable domain reads SQTIHQWPATLVQPVGSPLSLECTVEGTSNPNLYWYRQAAGRGLQLLFYSVGIGQISSEVPQNLSASRPQDRQFILSSKKLLLSDSGFYLCAWSLGRTSGNTIYFGEGSWLTVV.

V and J are TRBV15 and TRBJ2-3; D is tentatively TRBD1 or TRBD2 (6 bases each). In germline, CDR1 is LNHNV, CDR2 YYDKDF (reference sequence). This CDR3 has 17 residues. The germline V and J ends were trimmed by 0 bases and 6 bases, with 19 bases remaining between them. CDR3: CATSRDRGEPGWDTQYF. The CDR3, as DNA: TGTGCCACCAGCAGAGATAGGGGGGAGCCCGGTTGGGATACGCAGTATTTT.

This clonotype was seen only a few times. The V and J genes are TRBV6-5 and TRBJ2-7; 10 bases agree with TRBD1. Losses at the gene ends were 7 bases for V and 6 bases for J; bases not matched to a gene: 9. From germline, CDR1 is MNHEY and CDR2 SVGAGI. CDR3 size: 14 residues. CDR3 sequence (DNA): TGTGCCAGCAAAAGGGGACAGGGGTCTTCCGAGCAGTACTTC. This sequence encodes CASKRGQGSSEQYF.

The rearrangement joins TRBV29-1 to TRBJ2-2; the D gene could be TRBD1 or TRBD2 (5 bases each). Germline V lookup: CDR1 SQVTM, CDR2 ANQGSEA. CDR3 length equals 15 residues. V lost 2 bases and J 2 bases, leaving 12 bases between the germline ends. In DNA form, the CDR3 reads TGCAGCGTTGAAACTGGGGACGCTAACACCGGGGAGCTGTTTTTT. This translates into CSVETGDANTGELFF.

This clonotype was recorded many times. This chain joins TRBV29-1 and TRBJ2-1; 7 nucleotides align to TRBD2. The CDR3 sequence is 14 residues long. Unmatched junction bases numbered 8, after V lost 2 bases and J lost 7 bases. Germline assignment: CDR1 SQVTM and CDR2 ANQGSEA. CDR3 sequence (DNA): TGCAGCGTTGAACGGGGGAGGGCCGGGAATGAGCAGTTCTTC. Translating it yields CSVERGRAGNEQFF.

This clonotype was observed at least ten times. V is TRBV19 and J is TRBJ1-2; 8 bases line up with TRBD1. CDR1 is LNHDA, CDR2 SQIVND, per germline (reference sequence). This CDR3 region has 14 residues. The V segment lost 8 bases and the J segment 4 bases; nucleotides outside the gene matches: 9. CDR3 loop: CASEYPGTGYGYTF. As DNA, the CDR3 is TGTGCCAGTGAATACCCCGGGACAGGCTATGGCTACACCTTC.

V is TRBV30 and J is TRBJ2-6; no clear D. Germline lookup yields CDR1 GTSNPN and CDR2 SVGIG (reference sequence). The CDR3 sequence is 13 residues long. The V end lost 4 bases, the J end lost 0 bases, and 4 bases lay between the germline ends. In DNA, the CDR3 is TGTGCCTGGACGAACTCTGGGGCCAACGTCCTGACTTTC. Translating gives CAWTNSGANVLTF.

The chain has TRBV19 and TRBJ1-2; 7 positions agree with TRBD1. This CDR3 is built from 13 residues. J gave up 3 bases and V 8 bases, and 6 bases lay outside the gene matches. The V gene's germline CDR1 is LNHDA and CDR2 SQIVND (reference sequence). The DNA of the CDR3 is TGTGCCAGTCAGAGAGGGGGCGACTATGGCTACACCTTC. Amino acids: CASQRGGDYGYTF.

This clonotype was seen repeatedly, ten times or more. The V call is TRBV5-5, the J call TRBJ2-7; 7 bases agree with TRBD2. CDR1 is SGHKS, CDR2 YYEKEE, per germline (reference sequence). V lost 2 bases, J lost 3 bases, and 8 bases stayed unmatched. This CDR3 is 15 amino acids long. The CDR3 DNA sequence: TGTGCCAGCAGCTTACTACTAGCGCCTAACTACGAGCAGTACTTC. This codes for CASSLLLAPNYEQYF.

This clonotype was seen a few times. The chain employs TRBV7-8 and TRBJ2-7, with D maybe TRBD2 (5 bases). Trimming removed 1 base at V and 2 bases at J, with 6 bases between. CDR3 length equals 13 residues. From germline, CDR1 is SGHVS and CDR2 FQNEAQ. The chain's CDR3 is CASSLGGTYEQYF. The DNA for the CDR3 is TGTGCCAGCAGCTTAGGAGGGACCTACGAGCAGTACTTC.

The chain combines TRBV7-2 with TRBJ1-3; no reliable D call. From germline, CDR1 is SGHTA and CDR2 FQGNSA. This CDR3 has 15 amino acids. V lost 5 bases and J 0 bases, leaving 11 bases between the germline ends. The CDR3 DNA reads as TGTGCCAGCAGCACTAGACACCTCTCTGGAAACACCATATATTTT. Translated, it gives CASSTRHLSGNTIYF.

This clonotype was seen a few times. The chain has TRBV7-2 and TRBJ2-7, with a weak D call TRBD1 (5 bases). From germline, CDR1 is SGHTA and CDR2 FQGNSA. This CDR3 comprises 14 residues. The V end lost 3 bases, the J end lost 2 bases, and 11 bases lay between the germline ends. Here the CDR3 reads CASSFTDTTYEQYF. CDR3 nucleotides: TGTGCCAGCAGCTTTACGGACACTACCTACGAGCAGTACTTC.

This clonotype was detected many times. This rearrangement joins TRBV6-1 to TRBJ2-7; D gene unclear. CDR1 and CDR2 (germline): MNHNS, SASEGT. Trimming pared 7 bases from V and 2 bases from J, leaving 6 bases between. This CDR3 contains 11 residues. Written as DNA, the CDR3 is TGTGCCAGCACGTCGGCCTACGAGCAGTACTTC. Its protein product is CASTSAYEQYF.

This clonotype was seen a few times. V and J are TRBV19 and TRBJ2-1; maybe TRBD2 (5 bases). Germline loops: CDR1 LNHDA, CDR2 SQIVND (reference sequence). Trimming took 4 bases from V and 12 from J, leaving 22 bases between them. The CDR3 covers 15 residues. The CDR3: CASSKTLDPYEGQFF. CDR3 nucleotides: TGTGCCAGTAGTAAGACCCTGGACCCGTATGAGGGGCAGTTCTTC.

Ten or more counts support this clonotype. The chain combines TRBV18 with TRBJ2-7; TRBD1 aligns across 7 bases. CDR1 and CDR2 (germline): KGHSH, LQKENI. The CDR3 is 14 residues long. J gave up 2 bases and V 3 bases, and 4 bases lay outside the gene matches. CDR3 DNA sequence: TGTGCCAGCTCACCTATTGGGACAGCCTACGAGCAGTACTTC. Amino acid sequence: CASSPIGTAYEQYF.

The rearrangement joins TRBV6-5 to TRBJ2-1; weak D call: TRBD1 (6 bases). Germline CDR1 is MNHEY and CDR2 is SVGAGI. This CDR3 comprises 15 residues. Between the trimmed V and J ends, which lost 0 bases and 6 bases, there was a span of 12 bases. The CDR3 nucleotides are TGTGCCAGCAGTTACTCAGGGGGTCGGGGCAATGAGCAGTTCTTC. Amino acids: CASSYSGGRGNEQFF.

The chain couples TRBV21-1 to TRBJ2-7. TRBV21-1 is described as a pseudogene. The CDR3 totals 15 residues. CDR3 amino acids: CASSKVCRTVYEQYF. As DNA, the CDR3 is TGTGCCAGCAGCAAAGTTTGCAGAACCGTCTACGAGCAGTACTTC.

This clonotype was detected ten times or more. The J gene is TRBJ2-1, the V gene TRBV28, with D maybe TRBD2 (6 bases). Germline values: CDR1 MDHEN, CDR2 SYDVKM. V was cut by 6 bases and J by 4 bases, with 19 bases left in between. This CDR3 has 16 amino acids. Here the CDR3 DNA reads TGTGCCAGCAGCCAGCCGGAGGGCAGGGAATACAATGAGCAGTTCTTC. Translated: CASSQPEGREYNEQFF. The full variable domain, completed using reference TRBV28 and TRBJ2-1, is DVKVTQSSRYLVKRTGEKVFLECVQDMDHENMFWYRQDPGLGLRLIYFSYDVKMKEKGDIPEGYSVSREKKERFSLILESASTNQTSMYLCASSQPEGREYNEQFFGPGTRLTVL.

This clonotype was seen ten or more times. This chain links TRBV7-9 with TRBJ2-7; a weak D match, TRBD2 (6 bases). The CDR3 has 14 amino acids. Germline loops: CDR1 SEHNR, CDR2 FQNEAQ (reference sequence). The V end was cut by 5 bases, the J end by 3 bases, with 14 bases between. CDR3 amino acids: CASSPRVGGYEQYF. CDR3 in DNA: TGTGCCAGCAGCCCACGTGTGGGGGGCTACGAGCAGTACTTC.